This entry is about one TCR beta chain. No antigen is known for it. Germline V gene lookup returns CDR1 SGHDT and CDR2 YYEEEE. Trimming took 4 bases from V and 3 from J, leaving 13 bases between them. This CDR3 is built from 15 residues. The data originate from a study of OX40 agonist ivuxolimab in advanced cancers. Looking at the study overall: Patients treated during dose escalation were battling hepatocellular carcinoma, melanoma, renal cell or head and neck cancer. Two patients with cutaneous melanoma and one with hepatocellular carcinoma, three in total, showed partial responses.

Study-level findings and limits: At 0.1 to 3.0 mg/kg and by week 6, CD4+ and CD8+ T cells in the blood had expanded clonally.

The assay was immunoSEQ multiplex PCR, and TCRdb's table has in-frame clones only and misses some. Of under 85,000 clones listed, 94% are singletons. This sequence joins TRBV5-6 and TRBJ1-4, with D tentatively TRBD1 (6 bases). This sample comprised CD4+ or CD8+ T cells sorted from blood, obtained in a trial of the OX40 agonist ivuxolimab. This clonotype was obtained from an adult with an advanced solid tumor such as melanoma, head and neck, liver or kidney cancer. The CDR3 loop is CASSPGGSPNEKLFF. The DNA of the CDR3 is TGTGCCAGCAGCCCGGGGGGCTCCCCTAATGAAAAACTGTTTTTT.